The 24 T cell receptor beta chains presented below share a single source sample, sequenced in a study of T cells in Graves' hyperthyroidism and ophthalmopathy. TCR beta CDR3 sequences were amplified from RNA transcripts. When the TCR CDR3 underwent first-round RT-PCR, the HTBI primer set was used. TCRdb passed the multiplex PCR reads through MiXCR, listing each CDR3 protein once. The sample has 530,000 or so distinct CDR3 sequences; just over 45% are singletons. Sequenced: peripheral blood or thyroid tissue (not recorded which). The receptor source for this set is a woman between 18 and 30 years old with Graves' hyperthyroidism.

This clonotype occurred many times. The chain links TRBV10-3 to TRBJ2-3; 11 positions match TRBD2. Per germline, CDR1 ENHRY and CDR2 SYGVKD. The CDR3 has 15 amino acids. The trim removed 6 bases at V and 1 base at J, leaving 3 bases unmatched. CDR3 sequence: CAIRMTSGGTDTQYF. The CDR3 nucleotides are TGTGCCATCAGGATGACTAGCGGGGGCACAGATACGCAGTATTTT.

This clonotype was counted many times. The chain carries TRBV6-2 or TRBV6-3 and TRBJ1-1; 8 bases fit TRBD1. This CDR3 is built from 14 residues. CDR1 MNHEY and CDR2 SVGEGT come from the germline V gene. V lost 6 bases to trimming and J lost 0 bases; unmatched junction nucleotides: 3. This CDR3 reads CASRGQELNTEAFF. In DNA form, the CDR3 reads TGTGCCAGCAGGGGACAGGAGTTGAACACTGAAGCTTTCTTT.

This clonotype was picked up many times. For the CDR3, the DNA is TGTGCCAGTAGTTACAGGGTTTTCGGGAATCAGCCCCAGCATTTT. This gives the protein CASSYRVFGNQPQHF. The V gene is TRBV19, the J gene TRBJ1-5; D possibly corresponds to TRBD1 (6 bases). Deletions cut 5 bases from V and 4 bases from J, with 15 bases between. Germline lookup yields CDR1 LNHDA and CDR2 SQIVND (reference sequence). The CDR3 runs 15 residues.

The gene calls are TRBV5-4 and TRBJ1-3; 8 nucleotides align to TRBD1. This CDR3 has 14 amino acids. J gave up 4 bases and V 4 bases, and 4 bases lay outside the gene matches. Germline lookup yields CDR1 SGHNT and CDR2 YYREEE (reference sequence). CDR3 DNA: TGTGCCAGCAGCCAATGGACAGGGGGAAACACCATATATTTT. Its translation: CASSQWTGGNTIYF.

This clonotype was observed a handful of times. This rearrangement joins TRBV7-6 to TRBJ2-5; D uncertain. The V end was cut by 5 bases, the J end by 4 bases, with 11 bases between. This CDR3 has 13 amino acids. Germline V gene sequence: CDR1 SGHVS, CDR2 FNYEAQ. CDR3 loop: CASSPSATETQYF. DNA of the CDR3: TGTGCCAGCAGCCCGTCGGCCACAGAGACCCAGTACTTC.

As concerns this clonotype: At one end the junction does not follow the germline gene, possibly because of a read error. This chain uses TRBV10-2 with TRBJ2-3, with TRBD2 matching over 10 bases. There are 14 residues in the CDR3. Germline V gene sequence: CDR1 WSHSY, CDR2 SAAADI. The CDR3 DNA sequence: TGTGCCAGCAGCGGGAGGGCCCAGACAGATACGCAGTATTTT. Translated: CASSGRAQTDTQYF.

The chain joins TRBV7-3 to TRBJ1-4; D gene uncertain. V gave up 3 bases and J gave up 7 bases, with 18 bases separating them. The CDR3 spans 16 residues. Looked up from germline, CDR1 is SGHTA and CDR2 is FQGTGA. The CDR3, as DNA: TGTGCCAGCAGCTTTACCCGGTTCGGGTACACTGAAAAACTGTTTTTT. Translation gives CASSFTRFGYTEKLFF.

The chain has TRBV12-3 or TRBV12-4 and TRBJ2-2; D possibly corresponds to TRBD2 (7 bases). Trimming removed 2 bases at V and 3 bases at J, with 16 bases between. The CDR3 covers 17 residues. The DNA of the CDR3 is TGTGCCAGCAGTTTAAGGGGGGCGGGAGTCGACACCGGGGAGCTGTTTTTT. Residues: CASSLRGAGVDTGELFF.

The CDR3 nucleotides are TGTGCCAGCAGCGGGGGAGGTATGCCCCAGCATTTT. Translating gives CASSGGGMPQHF. The chain combines TRBV7-6 with TRBJ1-5, with D possibly TRBD1 on 5 matching bases. The CDR3 loop spans 12 amino acids. Germline V gene sequence: CDR1 SGHVS, CDR2 FNYEAQ. Trimming took 5 bases from V and 9 from J, leaving 11 bases between them.

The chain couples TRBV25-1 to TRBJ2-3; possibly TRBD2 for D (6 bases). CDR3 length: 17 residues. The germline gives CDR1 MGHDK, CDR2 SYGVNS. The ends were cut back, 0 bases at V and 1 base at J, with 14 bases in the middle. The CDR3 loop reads CASSEYSRPGGTDTQYF. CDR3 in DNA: TGTGCCAGCAGTGAATATAGCAGGCCGGGGGGCACAGATACGCAGTATTTT.

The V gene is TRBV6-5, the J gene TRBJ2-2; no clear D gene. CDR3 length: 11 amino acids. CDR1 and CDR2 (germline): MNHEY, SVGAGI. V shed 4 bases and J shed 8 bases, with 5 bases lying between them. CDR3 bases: TGTGCCAGCAGTTCGCAGGGGGAGCTGTTTTTT. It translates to CASSSQGELFF.

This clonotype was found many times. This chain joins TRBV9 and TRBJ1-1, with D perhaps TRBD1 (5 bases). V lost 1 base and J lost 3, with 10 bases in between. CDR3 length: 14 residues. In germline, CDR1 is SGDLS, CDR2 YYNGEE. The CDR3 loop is CASSVSVGDTEAFF. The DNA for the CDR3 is TGTGCCAGCAGCGTATCGGTAGGGGACACTGAAGCTTTCTTT.

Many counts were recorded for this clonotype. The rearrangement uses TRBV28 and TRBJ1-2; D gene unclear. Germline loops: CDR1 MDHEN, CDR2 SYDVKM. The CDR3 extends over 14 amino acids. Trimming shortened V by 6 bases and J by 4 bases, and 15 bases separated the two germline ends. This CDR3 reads CASSPDANPYGYTF. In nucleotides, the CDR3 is TGTGCCAGCAGCCCGGACGCTAATCCCTATGGCTACACCTTC.

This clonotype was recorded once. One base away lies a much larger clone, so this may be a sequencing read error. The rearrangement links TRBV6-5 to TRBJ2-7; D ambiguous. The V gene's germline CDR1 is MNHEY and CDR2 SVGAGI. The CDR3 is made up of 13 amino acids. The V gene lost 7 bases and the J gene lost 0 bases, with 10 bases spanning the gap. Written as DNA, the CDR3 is TGTGCCAGCACGGTACCAAGCTCCTACGAGCAGTACTTC. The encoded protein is CASTVPSSYEQYF.

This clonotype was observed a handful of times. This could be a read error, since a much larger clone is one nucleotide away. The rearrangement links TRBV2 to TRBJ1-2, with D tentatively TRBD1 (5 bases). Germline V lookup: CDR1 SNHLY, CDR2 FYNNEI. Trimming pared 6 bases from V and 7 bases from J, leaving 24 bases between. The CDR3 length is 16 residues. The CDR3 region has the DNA TGTGCCAGCAGCAGAACCGGGGACGGGGTAGAGAGTGGCTACACCTTC. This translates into CASSRTGDGVESGYTF.

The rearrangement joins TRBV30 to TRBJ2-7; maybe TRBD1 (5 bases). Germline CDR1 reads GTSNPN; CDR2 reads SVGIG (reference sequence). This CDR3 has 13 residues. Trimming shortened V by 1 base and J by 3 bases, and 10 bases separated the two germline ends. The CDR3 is CAWSEDNYYEQYF. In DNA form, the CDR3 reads TGTGCCTGGAGTGAGGACAATTACTACGAGCAGTACTTC.

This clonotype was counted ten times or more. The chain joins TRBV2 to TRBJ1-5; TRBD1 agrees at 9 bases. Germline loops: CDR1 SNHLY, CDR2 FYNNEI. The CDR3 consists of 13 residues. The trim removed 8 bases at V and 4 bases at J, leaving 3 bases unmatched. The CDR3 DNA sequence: TGTGCCAGCCAAGGGACAGGGAATCAGCCCCAGCATTTT. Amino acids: CASQGTGNQPQHF.

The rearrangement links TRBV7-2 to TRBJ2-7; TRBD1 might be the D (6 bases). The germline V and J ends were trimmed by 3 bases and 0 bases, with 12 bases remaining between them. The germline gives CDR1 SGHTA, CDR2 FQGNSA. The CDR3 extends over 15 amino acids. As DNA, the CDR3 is TGTGCCAGCAGCTTCCTAGGGACAATCTCCTACGAGCAGTACTTC. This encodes CASSFLGTISYEQYF.

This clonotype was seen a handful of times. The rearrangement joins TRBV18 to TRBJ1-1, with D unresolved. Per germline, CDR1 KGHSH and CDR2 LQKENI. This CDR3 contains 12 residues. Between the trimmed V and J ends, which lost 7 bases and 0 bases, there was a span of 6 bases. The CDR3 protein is CASLNLNTEAFF. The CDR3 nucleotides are TGTGCCAGCTTAAATTTGAACACTGAAGCTTTCTTT.

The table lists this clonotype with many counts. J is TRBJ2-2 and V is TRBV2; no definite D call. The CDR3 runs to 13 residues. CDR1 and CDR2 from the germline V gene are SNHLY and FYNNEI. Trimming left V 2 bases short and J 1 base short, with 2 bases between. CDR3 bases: TGTGCCAGCAGTGAACAGAACACCGGGGAGCTGTTTTTT. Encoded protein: CASSEQNTGELFF.

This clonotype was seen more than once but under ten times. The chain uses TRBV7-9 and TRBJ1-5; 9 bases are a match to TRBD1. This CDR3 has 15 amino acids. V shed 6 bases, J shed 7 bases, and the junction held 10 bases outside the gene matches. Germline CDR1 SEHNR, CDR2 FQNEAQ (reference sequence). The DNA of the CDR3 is TGTGCCAGCAGTACCCCCGGGACAGGGAACCAGCCCCAGCATTTT. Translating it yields CASSTPGTGNQPQHF. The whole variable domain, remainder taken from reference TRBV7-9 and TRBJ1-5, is DTGVSQNPRHKITKRGQNVTFRCDPISEHNRLYWYRQTLGQGPEFLTYFQNEAQLEKSRLLSDRFSAERPKGSFSTLEIQRTEQGDSAMYLCASSTPGTGNQPQHFGDGTRLSIL.

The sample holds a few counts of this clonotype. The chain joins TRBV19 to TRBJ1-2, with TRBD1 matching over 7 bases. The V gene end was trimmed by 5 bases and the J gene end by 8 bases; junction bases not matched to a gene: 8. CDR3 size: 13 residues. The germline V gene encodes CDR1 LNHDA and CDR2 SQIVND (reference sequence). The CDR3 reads CASSPGQRDGYTF. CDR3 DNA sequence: TGTGCCAGTAGTCCGGGACAGAGGGACGGCTACACCTTC.

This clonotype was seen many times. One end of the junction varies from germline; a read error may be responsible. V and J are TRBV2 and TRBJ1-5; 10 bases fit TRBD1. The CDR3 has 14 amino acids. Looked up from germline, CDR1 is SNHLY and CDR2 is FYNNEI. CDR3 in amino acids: CASRDRGEYHPQHF. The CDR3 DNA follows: TGTGCCAGCAGGGACAGGGGGGAATATCACCCCCAGCATTTT. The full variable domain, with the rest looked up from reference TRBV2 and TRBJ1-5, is EPEVTQTPSHQVTQMGQEVILRCVPISNHLYFYWYRQILGQKVEFLVSFYNNEISEKSEIFDDQFSVERPDGSNFTLKIRSTKLEDSAMYFCASRDRGEYHPQHFGDGTRLSIL.

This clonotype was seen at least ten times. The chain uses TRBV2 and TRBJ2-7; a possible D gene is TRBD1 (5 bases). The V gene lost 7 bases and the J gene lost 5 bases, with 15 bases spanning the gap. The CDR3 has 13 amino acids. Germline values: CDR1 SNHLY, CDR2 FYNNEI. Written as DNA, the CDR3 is TGTGCCAGCAATGCAGGGTGGCGGAACGAGCAGTACTTC. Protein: CASNAGWRNEQYF.